This paragraph covers one TCR beta chain sequence. What it binds is unknown. The sample originates from a study of CXCR3-negative and CXCR3-positive naive CD8 T cells. The authors made the TRB cDNA libraries by 5' RACE using UMI labels. No DNA is given; TCRdb re-called the 5' RACE reads and lists each CDR3 protein once. The table lists roughly 99,000 distinct CDR3 sequences. Study-level points and caveats: Greater hydrophobicity was found in TRB CDR3s of CXCR3-positive naive cells than of CXCR3-negative naive cells.

CDR3 length: 12 amino acids. The sequence was obtained from a human donor in good health. Some clones in this sample may be carry-over from other donors' samples. Sequenced material: naive CXCR3+ CD8+ T cells from blood. Subset denoted: CD45RO-CCR7+CD27+CD95- naive CD8+ T cells expressing CXCR3 (TNR3+). This chain uses TRBV12-3 or TRBV12-4 with TRBJ2-1; TCRdb picks TRBD1, but there is no DNA to check that call. This CDR3 reads CASSLSPGEQFF.